Listed below are T cell receptor beta chains from one sample, sequenced in a study of CD8+ T cells in alopecia areata. The data were produced by immunoSEQ multiplex PCR, yet TCRdb's version contains in-frame clones alone and is incomplete. The sample has some 190,000 clones, roughly 60% seen once; the top ten hold just over 1%. The source material was CD4+ T cells sorted from blood, sampled at week 24, from a patient treated with tofacitinib. These receptors all come from a human donor with alopecia areata. Each CDR3 is given with its conserved first and last residue. D genes are given only for firm matches. Size is omitted from some rows. Given values are once, few, many or a class for expanded clones.

>.|TRBV29-1|TRBJ2-3|.
CSVGGMVTHTQYF
TGCAGCGTTGGGGGCATGGTCACACATACGCAGTATTTT
>few|TRBV30|TRBJ1-2|.
CAWSPGQNYGYTF
TGTGCCTGGAGCCCTGGACAGAACTATGGCTACACCTTC
>.|TRBV20-1|TRBJ2-7|.
CSAQDGGEQYF
TGCAGTGCACAGGACGGCGGGGAGCAGTACTTC
>.|TRBV27|TRBJ2-1|.
CASSSRGMGDEQFF
TGTGCCAGCAGTTCTAGGGGAATGGGTGATGAGCAGTTCTTC
>.|TRBV7-2|TRBJ2-1|.
CASSAGYEQFF
TGTGCCAGCAGCGCAGGGTATGAGCAGTTCTTC
>.|TRBV29-1|TRBJ1-2|.
CSVGPSAGKEYGYTF
TGCAGCGTTGGCCCCTCGGCAGGGAAAGAGTATGGCTACACCTTC
>.|TRBV18|TRBJ1-2|TRBD1
CASSPELQGDYGYTF
TGTGCCAGCTCTCCCGAACTCCAGGGGGACTATGGCTACACCTTC
>few|TRBV30|TRBJ1-1|.
CAWSAGSAAEAFF
TGTGCCTGGAGTGCAGGGTCCGCCGCTGAAGCTTTCTTT
>.|TRBV4-3|TRBJ2-3|.
CASSQEGYRADTQYF
TGCGCCAGCAGCCAAGAAGGGTACCGTGCAGATACGCAGTATTTT
>.|TRBV29-1|TRBJ2-2|.
CSVGEVHGGELFF
TGCAGCGTTGGAGAGGTGCACGGCGGGGAGCTGTTTTTT
>.|TRBV6-4|TRBJ2-1|.
CASSDSSLGTEQFF
TGTGCCAGCAGTGACTCTTCCCTAGGAACTGAGCAGTTCTTC
>.|TRBV4-3|TRBJ1-1|.
CASSQGGQNTEAFF
TGCGCCAGCAGCCAAGGGGGACAGAACACTGAAGCTTTCTTT
>few|TRBV14|TRBJ2-3|TRBD1
CASSQGQTPGDTQYF
TGTGCCAGCAGCCAGGGACAGACCCCGGGGGATACGCAGTATTTT